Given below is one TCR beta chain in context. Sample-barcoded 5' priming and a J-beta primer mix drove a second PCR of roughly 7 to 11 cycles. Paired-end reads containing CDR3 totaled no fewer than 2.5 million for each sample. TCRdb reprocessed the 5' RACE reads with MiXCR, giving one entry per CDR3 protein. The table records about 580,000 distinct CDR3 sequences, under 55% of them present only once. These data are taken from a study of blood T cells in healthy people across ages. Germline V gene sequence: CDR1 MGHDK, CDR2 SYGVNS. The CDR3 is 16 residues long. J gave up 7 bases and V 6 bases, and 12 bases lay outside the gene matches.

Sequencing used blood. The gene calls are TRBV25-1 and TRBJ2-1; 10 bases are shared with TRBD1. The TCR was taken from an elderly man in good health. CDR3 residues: CASSATGTGALNEQFF. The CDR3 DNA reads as TGTGCCAGCAGCGCTACCGGGACAGGGGCGCTTAATGAGCAGTTCTTC.